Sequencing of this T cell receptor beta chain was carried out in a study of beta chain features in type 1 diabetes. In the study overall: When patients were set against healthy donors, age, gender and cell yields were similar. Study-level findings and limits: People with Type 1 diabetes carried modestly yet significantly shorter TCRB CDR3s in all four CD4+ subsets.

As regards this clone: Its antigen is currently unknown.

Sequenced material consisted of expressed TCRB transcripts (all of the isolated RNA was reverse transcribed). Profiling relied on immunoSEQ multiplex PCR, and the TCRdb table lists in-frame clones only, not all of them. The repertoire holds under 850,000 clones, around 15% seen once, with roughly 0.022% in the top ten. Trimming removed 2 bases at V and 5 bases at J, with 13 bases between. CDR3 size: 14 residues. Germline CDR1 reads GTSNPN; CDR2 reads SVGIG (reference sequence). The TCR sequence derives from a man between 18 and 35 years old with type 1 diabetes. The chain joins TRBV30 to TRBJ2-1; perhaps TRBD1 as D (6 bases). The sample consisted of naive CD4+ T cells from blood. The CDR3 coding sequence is TGTGCCTGGAGTACGAGAGGGGGTCACAATGAGCAGTTCTTC. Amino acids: CAWSTRGGHNEQFF.